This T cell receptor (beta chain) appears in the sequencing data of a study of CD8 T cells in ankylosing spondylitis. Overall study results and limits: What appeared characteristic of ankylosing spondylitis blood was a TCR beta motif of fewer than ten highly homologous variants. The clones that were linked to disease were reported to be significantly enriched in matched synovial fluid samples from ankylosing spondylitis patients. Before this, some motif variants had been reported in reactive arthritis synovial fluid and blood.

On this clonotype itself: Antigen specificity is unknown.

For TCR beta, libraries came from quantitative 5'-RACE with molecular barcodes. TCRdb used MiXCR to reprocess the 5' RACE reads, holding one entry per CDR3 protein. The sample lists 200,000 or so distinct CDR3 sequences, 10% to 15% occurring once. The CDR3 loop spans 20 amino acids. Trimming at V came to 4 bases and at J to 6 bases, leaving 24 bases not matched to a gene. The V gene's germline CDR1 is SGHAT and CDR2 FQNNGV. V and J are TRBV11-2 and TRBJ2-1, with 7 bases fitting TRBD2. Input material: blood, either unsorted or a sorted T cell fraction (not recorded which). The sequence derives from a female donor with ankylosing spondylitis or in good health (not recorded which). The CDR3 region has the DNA TGTGCCAGCAGCTCATCCTGGGGGGGTTCGACTACCCCCAGATCCAATGAGCAGTTCTTC. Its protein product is CASSSSWGGSTTPRSNEQFF.